Below, 2 T cell receptor beta chains from the same sample are listed, as sequenced in a study of shared clonotypes between healthy human individuals. The repertoire was sequenced with immunoSEQ multiplex PCR; TCRdb's copy has only in-frame clones and lacks some. The sample holds over 1.4 million clones; around 95% are singletons and the top ten take more than 0.9%. Sequenced input: naive CD4+ T cells sorted from blood. Subset indicated: CD45RA+ positively selected. The receptor set was obtained from a man under 40 in good health.

V gene TRBV2 combines with J gene TRBJ1-1, with D unclear. CDR1 is SNHLY and CDR2 is FYNNEI in the germline V gene. V was trimmed by 5 bases and J by 1 base, leaving 11 bases between them. The CDR3 covers 14 residues. CDR3 sequence (DNA): TGTGCCAGCAGTATGACTGAGGGGAACACTGAAGCTTTCTTT. Protein sequence: CASSMTEGNTEAFF.

This sequence joins TRBV6-4 and TRBJ2-3; 9 bases are shared with TRBD2. Germline values: CDR1 MRHNA, CDR2 SNTAGT. Unmatched junction bases numbered 5, after V lost 4 bases and J lost 0 bases. CDR3 length: 16 amino acids. The CDR3 region has the DNA TGTGCCAGCAGTGCGGCGGGGGGGACTAGCACAGATACGCAGTATTTT. The encoded protein is CASSAAGGTSTDTQYF.